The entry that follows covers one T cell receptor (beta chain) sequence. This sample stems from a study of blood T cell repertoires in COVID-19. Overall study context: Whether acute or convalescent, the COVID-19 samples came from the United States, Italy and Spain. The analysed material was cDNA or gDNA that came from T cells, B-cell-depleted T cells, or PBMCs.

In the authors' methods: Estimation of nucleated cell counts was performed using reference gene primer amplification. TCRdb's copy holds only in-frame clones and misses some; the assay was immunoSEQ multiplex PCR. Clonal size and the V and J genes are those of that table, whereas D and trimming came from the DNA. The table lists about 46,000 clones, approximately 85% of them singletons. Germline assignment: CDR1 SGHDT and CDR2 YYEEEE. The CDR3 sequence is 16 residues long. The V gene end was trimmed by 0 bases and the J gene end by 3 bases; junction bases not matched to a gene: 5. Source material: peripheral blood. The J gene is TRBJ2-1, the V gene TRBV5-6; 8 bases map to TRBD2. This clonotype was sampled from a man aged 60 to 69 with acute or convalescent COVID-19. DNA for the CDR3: TGTGCCAGCAGCTTGGTGGGTCTAGCGGGCTACAATGAGCAGTTCTTC. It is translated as CASSLVGLAGYNEQFF.